These 4 T cell receptor beta chains were sequenced from one sample in a study of T cell changes during pregnancy in multiple sclerosis. Clones were read by immunoSEQ multiplex PCR, and TCRdb kept only the in-frame ones, dropping some. Of approximately 100,000 clones listed, approximately 90% are singletons. The source material was peripheral blood, sampled after pregnancy. The receptor source for this set is a female donor with multiple sclerosis, enrolled in a pregnancy study.

V is TRBV15 and J is TRBJ2-7, with D possibly matching TRBD2 (5 bases). V shed 0 bases and J shed 0 bases, with 9 bases lying between them. Germline loops: CDR1 LNHNV, CDR2 YYDKDF (reference sequence). CDR3 length: 15 amino acids. CDR3 sequence reads: CATSRDTGSSYEQYF. For the CDR3, the DNA is TGTGCCACCAGCAGAGACACGGGGAGCTCCTACGAGCAGTACTTC.

V and J are TRBV9 and TRBJ2-5; TRBD2 agrees at 15 bases. Germline V lookup: CDR1 SGDLS, CDR2 YYNGEE. The CDR3 consists of 22 residues. Trimming cost V 4 bases and J 1 base; bases outside gene matches: 20. The CDR3 DNA reads as TGTGCCAGCAGCCCGCCCCCAAGGGGACTAGCGGGGGGCGCTGGATTCCAAGAGACCCAGTACTTC. It codes for CASSPPPRGLAGGAGFQETQYF.

The chain uses TRBV7-7 and TRBJ2-3, with TRBD1 as a possible D gene (5 bases). CDR1 and CDR2 (germline): SSHAT, FNYEAQ (reference sequence). V lost 2 bases to trimming and J lost 2 bases, with 8 bases between them. The CDR3 totals 14 residues. Written as DNA, the CDR3 is TGTGCCAGCAGCTTAAGCAGGGTCACAGATACGCAGTATTTT. Its protein product is CASSLSRVTDTQYF.

This chain uses TRBV9 with TRBJ1-1, with a weak D call TRBD1 (5 bases). The CDR3 sequence is 15 residues long. The germline CDR1 and CDR2 sequences are SGDLS and YYNGEE. The V end lost 0 bases, the J end lost 4 bases, and 13 bases lay between the germline ends. The DNA of the CDR3 is TGTGCCAGCAGCGTAGTTAGACAGACCTCCACTGAAGCTTTCTTT. Amino acids: CASSVVRQTSTEAFF.